This TCR beta chain was sequenced during a study of T cells in narcolepsy. Notes on the study in general: Comparing one patient's CSF and blood CD4+ clonotypes highlighted HCRT- and TRIB2-specific autoreactive clonotypes. Blood of same and different patients, but not healthy controls, reportedly held recurring autoreactive clonotypes. Some memory CD4+ repertoires had no autoreactive clone sequences.

This CDR3 comprises 11 residues. Trimming left V 6 bases short and J 9 bases short, with 9 bases between. Germline V gene data show CDR1 as SEHNR and CDR2 as FQNEAQ (reference sequence). With respect to this clone: Its specificity is not known.

Assay used: immunoSEQ multiplex PCR; TCRdb lists only in-frame clones, some missing. The table records 30,000 or so clones, about 80% of them present only once. The receptor was isolated from a human donor with narcolepsy. The sample taken for sequencing was CD45RA- memory CD4+ T cells from PBMCs. The chain combines TRBV7-9 with TRBJ2-1, with unresolved D. As DNA, the CDR3 is TGTGCCAGCAGGCAAACCCGTGAGCAGTTCTTC. Translation gives CASRQTREQFF. Using reference TRBV7-9 and TRBJ2-1 for the parts outside the CDR3, the full variable domain is DTGVSQNPRHKITKRGQNVTFRCDPISEHNRLYWYRQTLGQGPEFLTYFQNEAQLEKSRLLSDRFSAERPKGSFSTLEIQRTEQGDSAMYLCASRQTREQFFGPGTRLTVL.